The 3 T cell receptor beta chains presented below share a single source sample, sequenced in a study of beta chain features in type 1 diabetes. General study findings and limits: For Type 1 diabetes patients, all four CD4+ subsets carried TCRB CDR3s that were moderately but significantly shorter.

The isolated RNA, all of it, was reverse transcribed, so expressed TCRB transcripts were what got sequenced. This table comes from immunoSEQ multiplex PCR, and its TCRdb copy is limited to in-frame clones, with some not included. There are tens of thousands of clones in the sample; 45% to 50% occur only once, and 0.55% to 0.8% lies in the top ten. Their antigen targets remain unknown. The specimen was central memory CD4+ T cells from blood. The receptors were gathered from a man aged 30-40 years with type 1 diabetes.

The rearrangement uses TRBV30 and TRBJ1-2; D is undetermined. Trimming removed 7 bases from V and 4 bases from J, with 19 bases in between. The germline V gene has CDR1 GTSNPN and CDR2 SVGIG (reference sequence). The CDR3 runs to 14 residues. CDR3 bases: TGTGCCTCCCCCATTAAGGGAGGAAGCTATGGCTACACCTTC. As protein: CASPIKGGSYGYTF.

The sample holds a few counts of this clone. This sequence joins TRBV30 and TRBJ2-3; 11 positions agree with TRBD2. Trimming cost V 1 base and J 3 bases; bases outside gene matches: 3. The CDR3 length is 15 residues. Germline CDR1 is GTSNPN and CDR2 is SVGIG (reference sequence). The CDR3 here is CAWSEGLAVTDTQYF. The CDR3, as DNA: TGTGCCTGGAGTGAGGGACTAGCGGTGACAGATACGCAGTATTTT.

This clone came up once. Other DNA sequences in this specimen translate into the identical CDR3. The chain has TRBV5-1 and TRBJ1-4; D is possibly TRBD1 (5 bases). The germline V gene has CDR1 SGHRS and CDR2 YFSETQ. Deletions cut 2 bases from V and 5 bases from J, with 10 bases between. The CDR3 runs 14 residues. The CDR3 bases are TGCGCCAGCAGCTTTGGGCAGGGAAATGAAAAACTGTTTTTT. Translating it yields CASSFGQGNEKLFF. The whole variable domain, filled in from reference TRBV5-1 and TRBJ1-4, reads KAGVTQTPRYLIKTRGQQVTLSCSPISGHRSVSWYQQTPGQGLQFLFEYFSETQRNKGNFPGRFSGRQFSNSRSEMNVSTLELGDSALYLCASSFGQGNEKLFFGSGTQLSVL.